The subject of this entry is one T cell receptor (beta chain). Germline is not matched at one junction end, which may reflect a read error. These data belong to a study of memory CD4+ T cells and cytomegalovirus serostatus. Germline V lookup: CDR1 SGHNT, CDR2 YENEEA. The CDR3 is 14 residues long. Repertoires were generated with immunoSEQ multiplex PCR, while TCRdb's copy carries only in-frame clones and drops some. The sample consists of some 59,000 clones, roughly 80% of them appearing once. Single viable CD3+CD4+CD8-CD45RO+ cells were sorted as the memory CD4+ T cells. Sequenced sample: memory CD4+ T cells from blood. The sequence was obtained from an adult in good health and CMV-seronegative. This chain joins TRBV11-3 and TRBJ2-1; D uncertain. The CDR3 here is CTSSPPPKGNEQFF. In DNA, the CDR3 is TGTACCAGCAGCCCACCCCCGAAAGGCAATGAGCAGTTCTTC.